The T cell receptor beta chain under discussion was sequenced for a study of beta chain features in type 1 diabetes. Study-wide background: Patients were similar to healthy donors in age and gender (as well as in cell yields). Study conclusions and caveats: Type 1 diabetes patients showed fewer insertions and more deletions at VDJ junctions.

This CDR3 spans 15 amino acids. Looked up from germline, CDR1 is LNHNV and CDR2 is YYDKDF (reference sequence). J was trimmed by 5 bases and V by 4 bases; bases with no gene match: 6. Comments on this clone: What it binds is not known.

The whole isolated RNA underwent reverse transcription, so sequencing captured expressed TCRB transcripts. This table comes from immunoSEQ multiplex PCR, and its TCRdb copy is limited to in-frame clones, with some not included. The sample includes hundreds of thousands of clones, approximately 15% of them seen just once. CD4+ naive, central memory, regulatory and stem cell-like memory cells were sorted via CD45RO/CCR7/CD25/CD127/CD95/CD27. All of the sorted populations showed purity greater than 95%. The rearrangement joins TRBV15 to TRBJ1-4, with 8 bases aligning to TRBD1. The clonotype was recovered from a man under 40 in good health. The sample was naive CD4+ T cells from blood. CDR3 nucleotides: TGTGCCACCAGCACCCAGACAGGGGTAAATGAAAAACTGTTTTTT. This sequence encodes CATSTQTGVNEKLFF.